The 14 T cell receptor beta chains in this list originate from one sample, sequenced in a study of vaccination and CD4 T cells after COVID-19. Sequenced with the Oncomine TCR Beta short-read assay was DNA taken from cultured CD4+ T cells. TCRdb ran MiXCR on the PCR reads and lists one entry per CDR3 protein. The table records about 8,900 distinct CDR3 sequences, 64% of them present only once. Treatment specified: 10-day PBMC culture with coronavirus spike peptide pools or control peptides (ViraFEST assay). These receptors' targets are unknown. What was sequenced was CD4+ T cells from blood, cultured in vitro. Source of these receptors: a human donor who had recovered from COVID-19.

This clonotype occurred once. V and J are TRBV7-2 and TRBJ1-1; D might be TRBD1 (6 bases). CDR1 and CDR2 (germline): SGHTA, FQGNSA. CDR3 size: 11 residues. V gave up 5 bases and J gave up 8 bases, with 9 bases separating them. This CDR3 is CASSQGREAFF. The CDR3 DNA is TGTGCCAGCAGCCAGGGGAGGGAAGCTTTCTTT.

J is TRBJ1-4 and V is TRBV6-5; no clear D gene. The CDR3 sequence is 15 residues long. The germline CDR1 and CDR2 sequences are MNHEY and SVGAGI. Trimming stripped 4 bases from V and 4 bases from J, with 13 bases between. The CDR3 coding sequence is TGTGCCAGCAGTTCGGGGAGGGAGGGTAATGAAAAACTGTTTTTT. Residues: CASSSGREGNEKLFF.

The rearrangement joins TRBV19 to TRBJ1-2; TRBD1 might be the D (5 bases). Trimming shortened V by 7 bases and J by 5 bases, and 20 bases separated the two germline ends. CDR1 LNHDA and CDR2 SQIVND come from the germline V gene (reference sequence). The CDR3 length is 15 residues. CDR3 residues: CASTLGTPSGYGYTF. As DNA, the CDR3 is TGTGCCAGTACCCTAGGGACGCCAAGTGGTTATGGCTACACCTTC.

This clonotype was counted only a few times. CDR3 region: CSARRPGITDTQYF. The CDR3 DNA follows: TGCAGTGCTAGACGGCCAGGGATCACAGATACGCAGTATTTT. V usage is TRBV20-1 and J usage is TRBJ2-3; perhaps TRBD1 as D (5 bases). V shed 2 bases and J shed 2 bases, with 11 bases lying between them. Germline V lookup: CDR1 DFQATT, CDR2 SNEGSKA (reference sequence). The CDR3 contains 14 residues.

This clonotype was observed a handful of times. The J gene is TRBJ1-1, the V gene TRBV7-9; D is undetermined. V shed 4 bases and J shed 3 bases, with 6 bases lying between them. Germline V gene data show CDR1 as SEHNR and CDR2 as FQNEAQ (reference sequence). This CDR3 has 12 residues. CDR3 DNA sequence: TGTGCCAGCAGCTCCCGATACACTGAAGCTTTCTTT. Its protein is CASSSRYTEAFF.

The CDR3 coding sequence is TGTGCCAGCAGTTTAGACAGGGGATCCCAAGAGACCCAGTACTTC. Translating gives CASSLDRGSQETQYF. The V call is TRBV27, the J call TRBJ2-5; 8 nucleotides agree with TRBD1. The CDR3 runs 15 residues. The germline gives CDR1 MNHEY, CDR2 SMNVEV (reference sequence). The V segment lost 2 bases and the J segment 1 base; nucleotides outside the gene matches: 3.

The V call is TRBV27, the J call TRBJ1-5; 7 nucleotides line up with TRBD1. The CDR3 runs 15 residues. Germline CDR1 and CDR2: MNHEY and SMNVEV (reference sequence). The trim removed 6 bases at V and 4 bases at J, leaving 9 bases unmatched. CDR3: CASSRSGTVNQPQHF. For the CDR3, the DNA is TGTGCCAGCAGCCGTTCCGGGACAGTTAATCAGCCCCAGCATTTT.

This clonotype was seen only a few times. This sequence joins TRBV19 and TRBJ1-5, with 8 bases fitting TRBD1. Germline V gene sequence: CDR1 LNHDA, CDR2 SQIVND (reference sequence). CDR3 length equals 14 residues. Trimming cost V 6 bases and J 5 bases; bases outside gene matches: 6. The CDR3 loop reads CASRVTGEDQPQHF. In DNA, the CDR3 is TGTGCCAGTAGAGTGACAGGGGAAGATCAGCCCCAGCATTTT.

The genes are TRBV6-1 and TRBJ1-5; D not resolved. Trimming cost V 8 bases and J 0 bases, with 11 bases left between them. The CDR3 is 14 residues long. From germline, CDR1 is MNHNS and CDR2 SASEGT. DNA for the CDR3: TGTGCCAGCGGGCAGCACTATAGCAATCAGCCCCAGCATTTT. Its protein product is CASGQHYSNQPQHF.

The CDR3 DNA reads as TGTGCCAGCAGCCCCAGCCATGAGGGGGAGACTGAAGCTTTCTTT. Protein product: CASSPSHEGETEAFF. The chain combines TRBV6-4 with TRBJ1-1; D is possibly TRBD1 (6 bases). The V and J ends lost 6 bases and 5 bases respectively, with 19 bases between them. From germline, CDR1 is MRHNA and CDR2 SNTAGT. The CDR3 has 15 residues.

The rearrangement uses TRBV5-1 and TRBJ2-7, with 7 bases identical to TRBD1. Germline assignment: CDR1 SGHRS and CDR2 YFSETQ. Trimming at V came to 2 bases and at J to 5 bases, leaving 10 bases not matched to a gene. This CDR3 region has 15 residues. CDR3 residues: CASSFRGRGFNEQYF. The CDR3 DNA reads TGCGCCAGCAGCTTTAGGGGCAGGGGGTTCAACGAGCAGTACTTC.

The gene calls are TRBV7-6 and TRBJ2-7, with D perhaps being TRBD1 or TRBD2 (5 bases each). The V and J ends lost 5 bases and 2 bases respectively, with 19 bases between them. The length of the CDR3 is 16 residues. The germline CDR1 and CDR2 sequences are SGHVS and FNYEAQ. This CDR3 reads CASSRSTGTLTYEQYF. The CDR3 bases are TGTGCCAGCAGCCGCTCTACCGGGACGCTAACCTACGAGCAGTACTTC.

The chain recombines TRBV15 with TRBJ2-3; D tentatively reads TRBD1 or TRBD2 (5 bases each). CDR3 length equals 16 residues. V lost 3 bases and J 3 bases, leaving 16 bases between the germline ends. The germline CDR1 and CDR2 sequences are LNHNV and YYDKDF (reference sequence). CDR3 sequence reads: CATSSAGALRTDTQYF. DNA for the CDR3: TGTGCCACCAGCAGTGCCGGGGCCTTGAGGACAGATACGCAGTATTTT.

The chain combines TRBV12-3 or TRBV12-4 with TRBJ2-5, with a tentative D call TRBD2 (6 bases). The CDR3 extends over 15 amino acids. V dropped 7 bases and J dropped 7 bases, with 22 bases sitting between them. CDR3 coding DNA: TGTGCCAGCAAGTGGACCATTAAATCCGGGGGGACCCAGTACTTC. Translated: CASKWTIKSGGTQYF.